The 9 T cell receptor beta chains in this list originate from one sample, sequenced in a study of monozygotic twins with inflammatory bowel disease. TCRdb reworked the 5' RACE reads into one entry per CDR3 protein, no DNA. Its listing shows around 370,000 distinct CDR3 sequences. Material for sequencing was blood. These receptors originate from a human donor with ulcerative colitis or Crohn's disease, or a healthy co-twin of an affected twin (not recorded which).

V gene TRBV12-3 or TRBV12-4 combines with J gene TRBJ2-3; TCRdb's D call of TRBD1 is untestable without DNA. The CDR3 totals 16 residues. The CDR3 protein is CASSSNRGGGTDTQYF.

V and J are TRBV4-3 and TRBJ1-1. The CDR3 extends over 14 amino acids. The germline gives CDR1 LGHNA, CDR2 YSLEER. CDR3 sequence reads: CASSQEYPRNEAFF.

The chain links TRBV7-9 to TRBJ1-6; TCRdb gives TRBD1 as the D gene, but with no DNA this cannot be confirmed. Germline values: CDR1 SEHNR, CDR2 FQNEAQ (reference sequence). The CDR3 is 15 amino acids. The CDR3 region is CASSLPTGKNSPLHF. Together with reference TRBV7-9 and TRBJ1-6, the CDR3 gives the full variable domain: DTGVSQNPRHKITKRGQNVTFRCDPISEHNRLYWYRQTLGQGPEFLTYFQNEAQLEKSRLLSDRFSAERPKGSFSTLEIQRTEQGDSAMYLCASSLPTGKNSPLHFGNGTRLTVT.

This sequence joins TRBV4-1 and TRBJ1-6; TCRdb's assignment of TRBD1 cannot be checked, as there is no DNA. Germline lookup yields CDR1 MGHRA and CDR2 YSYEKL. CDR3 length: 14 residues. The CDR3 loop is CASRTTGGNSPLHF.

This rearrangement joins TRBV29-1 to TRBJ2-6; TCRdb gives TRBD2 as the D gene, but with no DNA this cannot be confirmed. CDR3 length: 15 amino acids. The germline V gene has CDR1 SQVTM and CDR2 ANQGSEA. This chain's CDR3 is CSVEDWEAGANVLTF. Full variable domain (missing parts from reference TRBV29-1 and TRBJ2-6): SAVISQKPSRDICQRGTSLTIQCQVDSQVTMMFWYRQQPGQSLTLIATANQGSEATYESGFVIDKFPISRPNLTFSTLTVSNMSPEDSSIYLCSVEDWEAGANVLTFGAGSRLTVL.

The chain couples TRBV7-2 to TRBJ2-3; no DNA is available, so the TRBD2 call from TCRdb remains unchecked. The CDR3 has 15 residues. Germline values: CDR1 SGHTA, CDR2 FQGNSA. CDR3 sequence reads: CASSAGGGAVDTQYF.

The chain combines TRBV6-1 with TRBJ2-7; TCRdb outputs TRBD1, but without DNA this stays unchecked. This CDR3 region has 14 residues. In germline, CDR1 is MNHNS, CDR2 SASEGT. The CDR3 protein is CASTKDSRPGEQYF.

The chain couples TRBV18 to TRBJ1-2; as DNA is missing, the TRBD1 call by TCRdb cannot be tested. Germline values: CDR1 KGHSH, CDR2 LQKENI. The CDR3 totals 13 residues. CDR3 loop: CASSMDTNYGYTF.

This chain uses TRBV12-5 with TRBJ2-1; as DNA is missing, the TRBD1 call by TCRdb cannot be tested. CDR3 length: 17 amino acids. Germline loops: CDR1 LGHNT, CDR2 FRNRAP. CDR3 loop: CASGSLGGGAPGSEQFF.